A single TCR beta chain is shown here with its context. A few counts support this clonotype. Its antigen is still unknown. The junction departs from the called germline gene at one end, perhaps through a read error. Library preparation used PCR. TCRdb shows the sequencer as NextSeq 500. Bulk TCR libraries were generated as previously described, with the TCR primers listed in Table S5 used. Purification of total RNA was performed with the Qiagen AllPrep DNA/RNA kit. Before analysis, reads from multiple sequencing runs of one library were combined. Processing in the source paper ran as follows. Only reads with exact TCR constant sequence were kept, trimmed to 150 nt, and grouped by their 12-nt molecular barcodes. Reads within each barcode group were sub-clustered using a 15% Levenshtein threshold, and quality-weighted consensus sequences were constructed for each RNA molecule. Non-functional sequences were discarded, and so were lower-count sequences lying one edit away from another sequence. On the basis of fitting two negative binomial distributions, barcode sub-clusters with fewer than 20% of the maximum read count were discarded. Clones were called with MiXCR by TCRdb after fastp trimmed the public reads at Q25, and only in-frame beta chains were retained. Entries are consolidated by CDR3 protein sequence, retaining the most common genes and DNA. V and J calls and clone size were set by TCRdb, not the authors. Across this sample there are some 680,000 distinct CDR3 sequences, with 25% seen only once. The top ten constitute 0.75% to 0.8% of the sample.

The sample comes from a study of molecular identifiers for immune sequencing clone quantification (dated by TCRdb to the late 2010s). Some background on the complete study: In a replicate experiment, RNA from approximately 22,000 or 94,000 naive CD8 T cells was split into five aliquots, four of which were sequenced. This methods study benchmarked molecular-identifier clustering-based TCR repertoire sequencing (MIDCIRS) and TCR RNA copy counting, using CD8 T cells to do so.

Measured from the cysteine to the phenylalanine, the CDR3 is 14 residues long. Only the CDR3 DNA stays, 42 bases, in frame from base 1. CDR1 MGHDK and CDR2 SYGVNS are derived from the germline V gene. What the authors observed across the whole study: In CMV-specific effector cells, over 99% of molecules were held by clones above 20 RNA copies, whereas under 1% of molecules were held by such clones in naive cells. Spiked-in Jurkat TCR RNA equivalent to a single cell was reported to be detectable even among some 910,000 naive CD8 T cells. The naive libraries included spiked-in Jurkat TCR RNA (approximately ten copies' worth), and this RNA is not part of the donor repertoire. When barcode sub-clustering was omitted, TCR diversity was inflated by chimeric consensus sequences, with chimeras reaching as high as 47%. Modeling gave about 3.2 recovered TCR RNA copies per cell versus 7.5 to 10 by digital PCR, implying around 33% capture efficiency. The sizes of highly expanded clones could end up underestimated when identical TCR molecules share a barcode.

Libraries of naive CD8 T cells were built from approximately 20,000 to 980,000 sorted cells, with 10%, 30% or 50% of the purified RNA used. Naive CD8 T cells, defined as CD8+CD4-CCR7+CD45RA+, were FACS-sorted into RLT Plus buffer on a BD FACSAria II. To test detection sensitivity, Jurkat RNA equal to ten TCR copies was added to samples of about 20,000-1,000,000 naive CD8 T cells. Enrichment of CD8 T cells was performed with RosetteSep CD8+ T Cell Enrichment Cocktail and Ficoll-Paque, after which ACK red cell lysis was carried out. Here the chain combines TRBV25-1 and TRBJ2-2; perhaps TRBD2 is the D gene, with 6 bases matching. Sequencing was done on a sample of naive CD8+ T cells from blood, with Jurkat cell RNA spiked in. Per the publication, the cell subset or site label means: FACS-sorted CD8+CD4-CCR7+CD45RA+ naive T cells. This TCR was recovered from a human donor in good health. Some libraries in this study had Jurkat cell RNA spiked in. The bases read TGTGCCAGCAGTGGGGGGGATTCCACCGGGGAGCCGTTTTTT. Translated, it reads CASSGGDSTGEPFF.